This T cell receptor (beta chain) appears in the sequencing data of a study of OX40 agonist ivuxolimab in advanced cancers. Study context: Three individuals attained partial responses, comprising one hepatocellular carcinoma case and two cutaneous melanoma cases.

With 6 bases removed from V and 5 bases from J, the gap between germline ends came to 11 bases. In germline, CDR1 is MNHEY, CDR2 SMNVEV (reference sequence). CDR3 size: 13 residues. Sequencing was performed with immunoSEQ multiplex PCR; in TCRdb, only in-frame clones are kept and a portion is missing. The sample lists more than 15,000 clones; 73% were seen once. This clonotype was obtained from an adult with an advanced solid tumor such as melanoma, head and neck, liver or kidney cancer. Sequencing used CD4+ or CD8+ T cells sorted from blood, obtained in a trial of the OX40 agonist ivuxolimab. The chain joins TRBV27 to TRBJ2-1, with D perhaps TRBD2 (6 bases). The CDR3 coding sequence is TGTGCCAGCAGCCCCCTAGCGAACAATGAGCAGTTCTTC. It translates to CASSPLANNEQFF.